Each of the 13 T cell receptor beta chains below was sequenced from the same sample in a study of B cell selection in AIRE deficiency. This table comes from immunoSEQ multiplex PCR, and its TCRdb copy is limited to in-frame clones, with some not included. In the table there are some 21,000 clones, about 95% of which are singletons. Regulatory T cells were sorted as CD4+CD25hiCD127low/negative cells. The sample consisted of Tregs sorted from PBMCs. The receptor source for this set is a human donor with AIRE deficiency.

This chain connects TRBV28 to TRBJ1-4; a possible D gene is TRBD1 (6 bases). This CDR3 has 16 residues. The V end was cut by 1 base, the J end by 2 bases, with 11 bases between. CDR1 and CDR2 from the germline V gene are MDHEN and SYDVKM. As DNA, the CDR3 is TGTGCCAGCAGTTTATCCTGGGGGCGGACTAATGAAAAACTGTTTTTT. It specifies CASSLSWGRTNEKLFF.

The CDR3 loop reads CASSVGETQYF. In DNA form, the CDR3 reads TGCGCCAGCAGCGTCGGAGAGACCCAGTACTTC. This chain connects TRBV5-1 to TRBJ2-5, with D hard to call. Germline loops: CDR1 SGHRS, CDR2 YFSETQ. Trimming pared 4 bases from V and 4 bases from J, leaving 5 bases between. The CDR3 has 11 residues.

CDR3 sequence: CASSLAAGIEKLFF. The DNA of the CDR3 is TGTGCCAGCAGCTTGGCCGCAGGGATCGAAAAACTGTTTTTT. The chain employs TRBV5-4 and TRBJ1-4, with a weak D call TRBD1 (5 bases). CDR3 size: 14 residues. CDR1 and CDR2 (germline): SGHNT, YYREEE (reference sequence). V was trimmed by 0 bases and J by 8 bases, leaving 11 bases between them. Full variable domain (rest looked up from reference TRBV5-4 and TRBJ1-4): ETGVTQSPTHLIKTRGQQVTLRCSSQSGHNTVSWYQQALGQGPQFIFQYYREEENGRGNFPPRFSGLQFPNYSSELNVNALELDDSALYLCASSLAAGIEKLFFGSGTQLSVL.

This sequence joins TRBV5-6 and TRBJ1-6; 7 positions match TRBD1. From germline, CDR1 is SGHDT and CDR2 YYEEEE. This CDR3 is 15 amino acids long. Trimming at V came to 2 bases and at J to 8 bases, leaving 7 bases not matched to a gene. The CDR3 bases are TGTGCCAGCAGCTTTTGGGGCAGGGGGTATTCACCCCTCCACTTT. Amino acid sequence: CASSFWGRGYSPLHF.

V and J are TRBV7-9 and TRBJ2-1; 11 nucleotides agree with TRBD2. Trimming cost V 4 bases and J 10 bases; bases outside gene matches: 12. CDR1 SEHNR and CDR2 FQNEAQ come from the germline V gene (reference sequence). This CDR3 has 16 amino acids. The CDR3 sequence: CASSSTGTSGGGEQFF. CDR3 nucleotide sequence: TGTGCCAGCAGCTCCACCGGGACTAGCGGCGGGGGCGAGCAGTTCTTC.

This clone was picked up one time. The gene calls are TRBV13 and TRBJ2-5; D is possibly TRBD2 (5 bases). The V end lost 0 bases, the J end lost 4 bases, and 18 bases lay between the germline ends. CDR1 and CDR2 (germline): PRHDT, FYEKMQ (reference sequence). CDR3 length: 17 residues. Here the CDR3 DNA reads TGTGCCAGCAGCTTAGGTAGTCGGGGAATGTTAGGAGAGACCCAGTACTTC. It specifies CASSLGSRGMLGETQYF. The full variable domain, its missing parts supplied by reference TRBV13 and TRBJ2-5, is AAGVIQSPRHLIKEKRETATLKCYPIPRHDTVYWYQQGPGQDPQFLISFYEKMQSDKGSIPDRFSAQQFSDYHSELNMSSLELGDSALYFCASSLGSRGMLGETQYFGPGTRLLVL.

The rearrangement uses TRBV5-6 and TRBJ2-7; 15 bases agree with TRBD2. The CDR3 is 16 amino acids. Germline values: CDR1 SGHDT, CDR2 YYEEEE. V was clipped by 2 bases and J by 6 bases; unmatched bases: 6. CDR3 protein: CASSFRTSGRGGEQYF. CDR3 in DNA: TGTGCCAGCAGCTTTAGGACTAGCGGGAGGGGAGGCGAGCAGTACTTC. Drawing the rest from reference TRBV5-6 and TRBJ2-7, the complete variable domain is DAGVTQSPTHLIKTRGQQVTLRCSPKSGHDTVSWYQQALGQGPQFIFQYYEEEERQRGNFPDRFSGHQFPNYSSELNVNALLLGDSALYLCASSFRTSGRGGEQYFGPGTRLTVT.

V is TRBV18 and J is TRBJ2-4, with TRBD2 matching over 11 bases. The CDR3 length is 14 residues. The ends lost 8 bases at V and 4 bases at J; junction bases unmatched: 4. CDR1 and CDR2 (germline): KGHSH, LQKENI. CDR3 in DNA: TGTGCCAGCCGCGGGACTAGCGGTAAAAACATTCAGTACTTC. This sequence encodes CASRGTSGKNIQYF.

The gene calls are TRBV28 and TRBJ1-5; possibly TRBD1 for D (6 bases). Germline CDR1 is MDHEN and CDR2 is SYDVKM. This CDR3 has 15 amino acids. V was cut by 4 bases and J by 5 bases, with 15 bases left in between. CDR3 coding DNA: TGTGCCAGCAGTTCCCTTGGGGGGGCGGATCAGCCCCAGCATTTT. Protein sequence: CASSSLGGADQPQHF.

The V and J genes are TRBV5-1 and TRBJ2-1, with TRBD2 as a possible D gene (7 bases). This CDR3 contains 13 residues. Germline-derived CDR1 and CDR2 are SGHRS and YFSETQ. V was shortened by 2 bases and J by 7 bases, with 10 bases between the two germline ends. The CDR3 protein is CASSLGGLNEQFF. The CDR3 DNA reads as TGCGCCAGCAGCTTAGGGGGACTAAATGAGCAGTTCTTC. Drawing the rest from reference TRBV5-1 and TRBJ2-1, the complete variable domain is KAGVTQTPRYLIKTRGQQVTLSCSPISGHRSVSWYQQTPGQGLQFLFEYFSETQRNKGNFPGRFSGRQFSNSRSEMNVSTLELGDSALYLCASSLGGLNEQFFGPGTRLTVL.

This clone occurred once. This sequence joins TRBV6-6 and TRBJ2-2; no clear D. Deletions cut 5 bases from V and 4 bases from J, with 5 bases between. Germline lookup yields CDR1 MNHNY and CDR2 SVGAGI (reference sequence). This CDR3 is 12 amino acids long. This CDR3 is CASSLVTGELFF. CDR3 coding DNA: TGTGCCAGCAGTCTAGTCACCGGGGAGCTGTTTTTT.

The chain joins TRBV18 to TRBJ2-5; D is unresolved. The CDR3 is made up of 13 amino acids. The germline CDR1 and CDR2 sequences are KGHSH and LQKENI. V lost 5 bases to trimming and J lost 5 bases, with 12 bases between them. DNA for the CDR3: TGTGCCAGCTCAGACACTAATAGGGAGACCCAGTACTTC. It codes for CASSDTNRETQYF.

The chain joins TRBV7-3 to TRBJ2-6, with 9 bases aligning to TRBD1. Germline lookup yields CDR1 SGHTA and CDR2 FQGTGA. V was pared by 7 bases and J by 2 bases, with 9 bases of the junction left unmatched. CDR3 length: 17 residues. The CDR3 spells CASTTGQGFPGANVLTF. The CDR3 DNA reads TGTGCCAGCACCACGGGACAGGGTTTTCCTGGGGCCAACGTCCTGACTTTC.